The 27 T cell receptor beta chains listed next were all sequenced from one sample in a study of blood T cell repertoires in COVID-19. TCRdb keeps only in-frame clones here, not all; method: immunoSEQ multiplex PCR. Seen here are 450,000 to 600,000 clones, about nine tenths observed once, and the top ten hold about 0.7%. What was sequenced was PBMCs or T cells enriched from blood (not recorded which). The receptors shown here come from a woman aged 18-30 years who had recovered from COVID-19.

The chain joins TRBV5-1 to TRBJ2-5; 11 bases line up with TRBD2. Trimming at V came to 4 bases and at J to 3 bases, leaving 8 bases not matched to a gene. CDR3 length: 16 residues. The germline gives CDR1 SGHRS, CDR2 YFSETQ. CDR3 in amino acids: CASSGYLSGGEETQYF. CDR3 DNA sequence: TGCGCCAGCAGCGGGTACCTTAGCGGGGGGGAAGAGACCCAGTACTTC.

The table lists this clone with a few counts. V gene TRBV24-1 combines with J gene TRBJ1-2; tentatively, D is TRBD1 (5 bases). Germline V gives CDR1 KGHDR, CDR2 SFDVKD. This CDR3 spans 15 amino acids. V shed 4 bases and J shed 8 bases, with 19 bases lying between them. In DNA form, the CDR3 reads TGTGCCACCAGTGACCCTTATTCGGACGGGGGGGGCTACACCTTC. Translating it yields CATSDPYSDGGGYTF.

This rearrangement joins TRBV5-1 to TRBJ2-7; tentatively, D is TRBD1 (6 bases). Between the trimmed V and J ends, which lost 5 bases and 3 bases, there was a span of 12 bases. This CDR3 region has 13 residues. Per the germline V gene, CDR1 is SGHRS and CDR2 is YFSETQ. The CDR3 region has the DNA TGCGCCAGCAGTCCGGACAGACACTACGAGCAGTACTTC. Amino acids: CASSPDRHYEQYF.

The genes are TRBV2 and TRBJ1-2; D possibly corresponds to TRBD1 (6 bases). The CDR3 consists of 15 residues. CDR1 and CDR2 (germline): SNHLY, FYNNEI. Trimming left V 3 bases short and J 5 bases short, with 16 bases between. This chain's CDR3 is CASSEGQGTQYGYTF. The CDR3 nucleotides are TGTGCCAGCAGTGAGGGGCAGGGGACCCAATATGGCTACACCTTC.

V is TRBV24-1 and J is TRBJ2-7, with a tentative D call TRBD1 (6 bases). CDR3 length: 13 amino acids. Trimming took off 0 bases at V and 9 bases at J, with 11 bases between the two ends. CDR1 KGHDR and CDR2 SFDVKD come from the germline V gene. The CDR3 is CATSDLTGYTQYF. The CDR3 bases are TGTGCCACCAGTGATTTGACAGGGTATACGCAGTACTTC.

CDR3 DNA sequence: TGTGCCAGCAGCTCCGGGGACACCCACGAGCAGTACTTC. Translated: CASSSGDTHEQYF. This rearrangement joins TRBV5-4 to TRBJ2-7; tentative D call: TRBD1 (6 bases). The CDR3 runs 13 residues. Trimming took 3 bases from V and 5 from J, leaving 12 bases between them. CDR1 and CDR2 from the germline V gene are SGHNT and YYREEE (reference sequence).

The gene calls are TRBV5-1 and TRBJ1-1; D uncertain. The V and J ends lost 5 bases and 5 bases respectively, with 10 bases between them. The germline V gene has CDR1 SGHRS and CDR2 YFSETQ. The CDR3 spans 12 residues. The CDR3 nucleotides are TGCGCCAGCAGTCTGGAGAGTACTGAAGCTTTCTTT. Protein: CASSLESTEAFF. Supplemented by reference TRBV5-1 and TRBJ1-1, the full variable domain reads KAGVTQTPRYLIKTRGQQVTLSCSPISGHRSVSWYQQTPGQGLQFLFEYFSETQRNKGNFPGRFSGRQFSNSRSEMNVSTLELGDSALYLCASSLESTEAFFGQGTRLTVV.

The V and J genes are TRBV11-2 and TRBJ1-2, with a tentative D call TRBD1 (6 bases). CDR3 length: 15 residues. V was cut by 0 bases and J by 4 bases, with 12 bases left in between. Germline V gives CDR1 SGHAT, CDR2 FQNNGV. As DNA, the CDR3 is TGTGCCAGCAGCTTAGATCTAGGGGGTTCCTATGGCTACACCTTC. Translation gives CASSLDLGGSYGYTF. The variable domain in full, completed from reference TRBV11-2 and TRBJ1-2, reads EAGVAQSPRYKIIEKRQSVAFWCNPISGHATLYWYQQILGQGPKLLIQFQNNGVVDDSQLPKDRFSAERLKGVDSTLKIQPAKLEDSAVYLCASSLDLGGSYGYTFGSGTRLTVV.

This rearrangement joins TRBV3-1 (or the pseudogene TRBV3-2) to TRBJ1-2; 10 nucleotides align to TRBD1. The CDR3 consists of 14 residues. V shed 3 bases and J 5 bases; nucleotides not matched to a gene: 3. Germline V gene lookup returns CDR1 LGHDT and CDR2 YNNKEL (reference sequence). Written as DNA, the CDR3 is TGTGCCAGCAGCCAGAAGGGACAGGGGTATGGCTACACCTTC. Protein product: CASSQKGQGYGYTF.

CDR3 bases: TGTGCCAGCAGCAAAGACGCACAGGGGCCGGGAAACACCATATATTTT. Its translation is CASSKDAQGPGNTIYF. The chain recombines TRBV21-1 with TRBJ1-3; the table's D call of TRBD1 was not tested on the DNA. TRBV21-1 is a pseudogene locus. The CDR3 is 16 amino acids.

The chain recombines TRBV6-1 with TRBJ2-7, with 8 positions matching TRBD1. CDR1 is MNHNS, CDR2 SASEGT, per germline. Unmatched junction bases numbered 14, after V lost 3 bases and J lost 4 bases. The CDR3 is 17 amino acids. In nucleotides, the CDR3 is TGTGCCAGCAGTGACCCTTCCCTTGGACAGGGTAGTTACGAGCAGTACTTC. It codes for CASSDPSLGQGSYEQYF.

V usage is TRBV7-2 and J usage is TRBJ1-2; D gene unclear. CDR1 is SGHTA, CDR2 FQGNSA, per germline. The CDR3 extends over 14 amino acids. Between the trimmed V and J ends, which lost 5 bases and 1 base, there was a span of 11 bases. The CDR3 protein is CASSPSGSNYGYTF. The DNA for the CDR3 is TGTGCCAGCAGCCCCTCCGGGAGTAACTATGGCTACACCTTC.

The J gene is TRBJ2-7, the V gene TRBV5-6; D gene unclear. Germline-derived CDR1 and CDR2 are SGHDT and YYEEEE. The CDR3 runs 13 residues. V was trimmed by 4 bases and J by 1 base, leaving 9 bases between them. Here the CDR3 reads CASSPQDSYEQYF. The CDR3 DNA is TGTGCCAGCAGCCCCCAGGATTCCTACGAGCAGTACTTC.

The chain is built from TRBV19 and TRBJ2-7; 8 bases align to TRBD2. Germline V lookup: CDR1 LNHDA, CDR2 SQIVND (reference sequence). The CDR3 totals 15 residues. With V trimmed by 9 bases and J by 4 bases, 14 bases remained unmatched. CDR3: CASGGVSSPAYEQYF. DNA for the CDR3: TGTGCCAGCGGGGGGGTCTCGAGTCCGGCTTACGAGCAGTACTTC. Full variable domain (outside the CDR3, taken from reference TRBV19 and TRBJ2-7): DGGITQSPKYLFRKEGQNVTLSCEQNLNHDAMYWYRQDPGQGLRLIYYSQIVNDFQKGDIAEGYSVSREKKESFPLTVTSAQKNPTAFYLCASGGVSSPAYEQYFGPGTRLTVT.

V usage is TRBV28 and J usage is TRBJ1-5; D possibly corresponds to TRBD1 (5 bases). The germline gives CDR1 MDHEN, CDR2 SYDVKM. The CDR3 consists of 13 residues. V lost 5 bases, J lost 5 bases, and 10 bases lay in between. CDR3 nucleotides: TGTGCCAGCAGTCCAGGGCTCCATCAGCCCCAGCATTTT. Translated, it gives CASSPGLHQPQHF.

This chain links TRBV28 with TRBJ1-3; D ambiguous. The germline CDR1 and CDR2 sequences are MDHEN and SYDVKM. The CDR3 contains 15 residues. The ends were cut back, 6 bases at V and 4 bases at J, with 16 bases in the middle. CDR3 DNA: TGTGCCAGCAGCCGCCCCGGGTCTGGGGGAAACACCATATATTTT. It specifies CASSRPGSGGNTIYF.

The chain links TRBV29-1 to TRBJ2-7, with D uncertain. The germline V and J ends were trimmed by 4 bases and 4 bases, with 17 bases remaining between them. The germline CDR1 and CDR2 sequences are SQVTM and ANQGSEA. The CDR3 has 14 amino acids. The CDR3 DNA reads as TGCAGCGTTGGAAGAGCGCCGGTTATGTACGAGCAGTACTTC. It yields the protein CSVGRAPVMYEQYF.

This clone was seen once. In DNA, the CDR3 is TGCGCCAGCAGCCGGACAGGGACCACCGGGGAGCTGTTTTTT. This translates into CASSRTGTTGELFF. The chain employs TRBV5-1 and TRBJ2-2, with 8 bases that match TRBD1. Trimming removed 4 bases from V and 4 bases from J; junction bases left unmatched: 3. This CDR3 spans 14 amino acids. Germline assignment: CDR1 SGHRS and CDR2 YFSETQ.

The chain carries TRBV5-1 and TRBJ2-2; D is ambiguous. This CDR3 has 13 amino acids. The V and J ends lost 5 bases and 6 bases respectively, with 11 bases between them. Germline values: CDR1 SGHRS, CDR2 YFSETQ. The CDR3 protein is CASSLISAGELFF. CDR3 sequence (DNA): TGCGCCAGCAGTCTCATATCGGCCGGGGAGCTGTTTTTT.

The chain carries TRBV5-4 and TRBJ2-6; D gene uncertain. V lost 0 bases and J 4 bases, leaving 8 bases between the germline ends. Germline V gives CDR1 SGHNT, CDR2 YYREEE (reference sequence). The CDR3 runs to 15 residues. DNA of the CDR3: TGTGCCAGCAGCTTGGTAGTTCTCGGGGCCAACGTCCTGACTTTC. Residues: CASSLVVLGANVLTF.

The count of this clone is one. This sequence joins TRBV9 and TRBJ1-4; D remains unclear. V was cut by 3 bases and J by 7 bases, with 16 bases left in between. Germline V lookup: CDR1 SGDLS, CDR2 YYNGEE. This CDR3 has 15 residues. CDR3 protein: CASSATATRGEKLFF. CDR3 sequence (DNA): TGTGCCAGCAGCGCCACCGCTACGAGAGGTGAAAAACTGTTTTTT.

The rearrangement links TRBV7-2 to TRBJ2-5; 9 bases are shared with TRBD2. With V trimmed by 1 base and J by 6 bases, 9 bases remained unmatched. Germline values: CDR1 SGHTA, CDR2 FQGNSA. This CDR3 spans 16 amino acids. The CDR3 sequence is CASSLGASGAGKTQYF. The CDR3 DNA sequence: TGTGCCAGCAGCTTAGGGGCTAGCGGGGCGGGGAAGACCCAGTACTTC.

V and J are TRBV18 and TRBJ1-1, with TRBD1 identical over 7 bases. The junction had 8 bases not matched to a gene; V was cut back by 8 bases and J by 2 bases. This CDR3 comprises 14 residues. Looked up from germline, CDR1 is KGHSH and CDR2 is LQKENI. The CDR3 coding sequence is TGTGCCAGCCATAGGGACAGAGGCAACACTGAAGCTTTCTTT. This translates into CASHRDRGNTEAFF.

The V gene is TRBV5-1, the J gene TRBJ1-6, with D possibly matching TRBD1 (5 bases). The CDR3 loop spans 15 amino acids. The germline CDR1 and CDR2 sequences are SGHRS and YFSETQ. Trimming left V 0 bases short and J 4 bases short, with 8 bases between. The CDR3 DNA sequence: TGCGCCAGCAGCTTGGAAGGGGCTTATAATTCACCCCTCCACTTT. Encoded protein: CASSLEGAYNSPLHF.

V usage is TRBV5-1 and J usage is TRBJ2-1, with 11 bases aligning to TRBD1. Germline trimming cut 4 bases from V and 8 bases from J; bases unmatched to any gene: 5. This CDR3 region has 14 residues. The germline CDR1 and CDR2 sequences are SGHRS and YFSETQ. The CDR3 region is CASSPRDRGYEQFF. The CDR3 DNA is TGCGCCAGCAGCCCAAGGGACAGGGGGTATGAGCAGTTCTTC.

The chain uses TRBV14 and TRBJ1-4; D gene uncertain. The length of the CDR3 is 14 residues. Trimming left V 3 bases short and J 8 bases short, with 13 bases between. Germline V gene sequence: CDR1 SGHDN, CDR2 FVKESK. The CDR3 DNA follows: TGTGCCAGCAGCCAGATGGCGGCGGGAGAAAAACTGTTTTTT. Translation gives CASSQMAAGEKLFF.

The V gene is TRBV7-9, the J gene TRBJ1-6; D is ambiguous. Trimming removed 3 bases at V and 8 bases at J, with 8 bases between. In germline, CDR1 is SEHNR, CDR2 FQNEAQ (reference sequence). The CDR3 has 13 residues. The CDR3 DNA follows: TGTGCCAGCAGCTTGAGGGAAGATTCACCCCTCCACTTT. This codes for CASSLREDSPLHF.